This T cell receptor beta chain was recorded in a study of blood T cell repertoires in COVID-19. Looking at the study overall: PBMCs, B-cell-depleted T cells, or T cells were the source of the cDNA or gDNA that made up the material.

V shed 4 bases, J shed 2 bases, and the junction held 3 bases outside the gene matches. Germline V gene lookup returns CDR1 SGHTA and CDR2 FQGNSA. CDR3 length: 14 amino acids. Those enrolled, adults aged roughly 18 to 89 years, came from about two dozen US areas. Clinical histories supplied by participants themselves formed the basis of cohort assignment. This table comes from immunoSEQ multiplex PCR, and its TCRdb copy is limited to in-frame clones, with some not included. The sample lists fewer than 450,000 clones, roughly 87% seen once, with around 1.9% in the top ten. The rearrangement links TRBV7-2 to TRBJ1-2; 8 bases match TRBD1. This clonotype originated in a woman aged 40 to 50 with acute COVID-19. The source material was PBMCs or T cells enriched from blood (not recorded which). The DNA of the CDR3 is TGTGCCAGCAGCTCGGACAGGGTAAACTATGGCTACACCTTC. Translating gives CASSSDRVNYGYTF.